A single T cell receptor (beta chain) is shown here with its context. Its specificity is unknown. This sample was included in a study of shared clonotypes between healthy human individuals. CD45RA+ naive and CD45RA-negative memory subsets were separated from CD4+ cells. Some clones are missing from TCRdb's copy, which holds only in-frame ones; the method was immunoSEQ multiplex PCR. The table has around 1.1 million clones, 78% seen once. General study points: Generation probability values for non-shared clonotypes were lower than those for clonotypes shared by all four donors. Among donors, the sharing of clonotypes was expected to be influenced by sequencing depth.

The sequence was obtained from a man between 18 and 29 years old in good health. Some clones in this sample may be carry-over from other donors' samples. Specimen: memory CD4+ T cells from PBMCs. Subset described: CD45RA-negative fraction.

In DNA, the CDR3 is TGTGCCAGCAGCGCACGGCAGGGGATTAACACTGAAGCTTTCTTT. It codes for CASSARQGINTEAFF. The V call is TRBV11-2, the J call TRBJ1-1; tentative D call: TRBD1 (6 bases). CDR1 SGHAT and CDR2 FQNNGV come from the germline V gene. The CDR3 loop spans 15 amino acids. The V end lost 5 bases, the J end lost 2 bases, and 15 bases lay between the germline ends.